This TCR beta chain was identified in a study of Graves' ophthalmopathy and Graves' hyperthyroidism. Study conclusions and caveats: Most expanded clonotypes in thyroid above 0.001 frequency also showed up in blood. Sensitivity of about 91% and specificity of about 81% were achieved when a 13-signature model separated ophthalmopathy from stable hyperthyroidism.

At least ten counts were recorded for this clonotype. What it binds is not known. Clinicians diagnosed using symptoms, serum thyroxine, TRAb, thyroid ultrasound and orbital computed tomography. This CDR3 region has 13 residues. Germline values: CDR1 SEHNR, CDR2 FQNEAQ (reference sequence). The germline V and J ends were trimmed by 10 bases and 0 bases, with 12 bases remaining between them. Beta-chain TCR CDR3 regions were amplified from RNA transcripts. An initial RT-PCR round employing HTBI primers preceded a second-round multiplex PCR. TCRdb recomputed calls from the multiplex PCR reads with MiXCR, one row per CDR3 protein. This sample carries around 1.1 million distinct CDR3 sequences, about 38% of them seen once, and the ten largest clones take 11%.

The sequence derives from an adult man with Graves' hyperthyroidism. Sequencing was done on a sample of peripheral blood or thyroid tissue (not recorded which). The chain recombines TRBV7-9 with TRBJ1-1; D might be TRBD1 (5 bases). As DNA, the CDR3 is TGTGCCACCGGGGACTCCTTGAACACTGAAGCTTTCTTT. Residues: CATGDSLNTEAFF.